This TCR beta chain was documented in a study of cytomegalovirus exposure and HLA in healthy donors. Study-wide points: Investigators reported approximately 170 TCR beta chains as tied to cytomegalovirus. It was confirmed in vitro that three of the CMV-associated chains were specific for CMV antigens.

Worth noting for this clone: What it binds is unknown.

Trimming cost V 5 bases and J 8 bases, with 18 bases left between them. Germline CDR1 is SGHTA and CDR2 is FQGNSA. The CDR3 is 14 amino acids. 13 Jbeta primers and 60 Vbeta primers were used for the PCR. Produced via immunoSEQ multiplex PCR; TCRdb's table is partial and in-frame only. The sample's table shows around 200,000 clones. The receptor's source is a girl aged 2 to 10 in good health and CMV-seropositive. The rearrangement uses TRBV7-2 and TRBJ1-2; unclear D gene. The specimen was PBMCs. The CDR3 loop is CASSPAPLSRGYTF. The CDR3 region has the DNA TGTGCCAGCAGCCCCGCCCCGTTAAGCCGGGGCTACACCTTC.